This T cell receptor beta chain came from a study of regulatory T cells in long-lasting Graves disease. The CDR3 is 18 amino acids. Trimming took 2 bases from V and 0 from J, leaving 17 bases between them. The germline V gene encodes CDR1 MNHEY and CDR2 SVGEGT. Time point reported: persistent/refractory GD, antithyroid drugs over 5 years with positive TRAb. Extracted PBMC RNA gave rise to the TCR library. Each of the patients was recruited from an endocrinology department situated in Xi'an, China. Concerning this clonotype itself: What it binds is not known.

Library construction for TCR beta used iRepertoire HTBI primers and Arm-PCR of CDR3 regions. TCRdb re-called the multiplex PCR reads with MiXCR, one entry per CDR3 protein. Of fewer than 400,000 distinct CDR3 sequences listed, around 20% are singletons. Regarding the study as a whole: Sample size, which was small, may have reduced accuracy. Researchers examined only peripheral blood and not thyroid tissue. Patients with persistent disease showed a bias toward TRBV28, TRBJ1-2 and TRBJ2-5.

The source material was peripheral blood mononuclear cells (PBMCs), sampled when the disease was refractory, from a patient treated with antithyroid drugs. The sequence derives from a female donor with Graves disease. The chain links TRBV6-2 or TRBV6-3 to TRBJ1-5; possible D gene TRBD1, 6 bases. The CDR3 coding sequence is TGTGCCAGCAGTTACCCGGGGGCCAGAGTCCTTAGCAATCAGCCCCAGCATTTT. It encodes CASSYPGARVLSNQPQHF.